The clone carrying this TCR beta chain was recorded a few times. Its matching antigen is unknown. Using its own MiXCR run on the RT-PCR reads, TCRdb lists one record per CDR3 protein. Of hundreds of thousands of distinct CDR3 sequences in the sample, 10% to 15% were seen once. The entry originates in a study of response to subunit inactivated influenza vaccine. Study-wide points: Authors suggested that a seasonal influenza vaccination recruits few new T cells each time.

V was pared by 2 bases and J by 0 bases, with 7 bases of the junction left unmatched. There are 17 residues in the CDR3. In germline, CDR1 is SGHTA, CDR2 FQGNSA. This receptor was taken from a man aged 50 to 60 who received an inactivated influenza vaccine. V and J are TRBV7-2 and TRBJ2-3; 8 nucleotides align to TRBD2. The sample here was non-naive T cells sorted from PBMCs, taken around two weeks before vaccination. CDR3: CASSLQSGGASTDTQYF. The CDR3 DNA reads TGTGCCAGCAGCTTACAGAGCGGGGGCGCTAGCACAGATACGCAGTATTTT.